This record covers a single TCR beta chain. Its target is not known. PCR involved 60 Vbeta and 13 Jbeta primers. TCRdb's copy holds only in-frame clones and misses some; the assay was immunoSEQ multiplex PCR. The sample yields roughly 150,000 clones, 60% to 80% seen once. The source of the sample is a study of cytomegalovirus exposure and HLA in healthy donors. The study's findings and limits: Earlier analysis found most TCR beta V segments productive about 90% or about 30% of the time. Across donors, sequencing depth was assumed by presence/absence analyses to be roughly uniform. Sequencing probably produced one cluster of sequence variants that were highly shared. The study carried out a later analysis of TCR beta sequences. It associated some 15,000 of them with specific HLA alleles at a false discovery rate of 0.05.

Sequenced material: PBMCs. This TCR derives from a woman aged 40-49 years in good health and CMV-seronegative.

The CDR3 protein is CATSRAPQDRETQYF. Written as DNA, the CDR3 is TGTGCCACCAGCAGAGCTCCGCAGGACAGGGAGACCCAGTACTTC. V and J are TRBV15 and TRBJ2-5; 7 bases align to TRBD1. V lost 1 base to trimming and J lost 5 bases; unmatched junction nucleotides: 7. Germline loops: CDR1 LNHNV, CDR2 YYDKDF (reference sequence). The CDR3 is 15 residues long.